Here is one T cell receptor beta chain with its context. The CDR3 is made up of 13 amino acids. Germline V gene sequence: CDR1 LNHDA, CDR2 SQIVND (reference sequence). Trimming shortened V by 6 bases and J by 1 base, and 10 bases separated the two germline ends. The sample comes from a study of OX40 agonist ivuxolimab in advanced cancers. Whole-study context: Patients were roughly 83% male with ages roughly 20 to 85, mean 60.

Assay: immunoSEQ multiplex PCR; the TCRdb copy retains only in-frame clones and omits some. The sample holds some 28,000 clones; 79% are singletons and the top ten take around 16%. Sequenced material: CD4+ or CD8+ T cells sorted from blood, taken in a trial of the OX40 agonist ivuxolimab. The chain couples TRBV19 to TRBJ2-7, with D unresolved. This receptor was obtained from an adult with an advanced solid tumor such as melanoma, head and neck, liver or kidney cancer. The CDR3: CASSPKESYEQYF. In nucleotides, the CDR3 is TGTGCCAGTAGCCCTAAGGAATCCTACGAGCAGTACTTC.